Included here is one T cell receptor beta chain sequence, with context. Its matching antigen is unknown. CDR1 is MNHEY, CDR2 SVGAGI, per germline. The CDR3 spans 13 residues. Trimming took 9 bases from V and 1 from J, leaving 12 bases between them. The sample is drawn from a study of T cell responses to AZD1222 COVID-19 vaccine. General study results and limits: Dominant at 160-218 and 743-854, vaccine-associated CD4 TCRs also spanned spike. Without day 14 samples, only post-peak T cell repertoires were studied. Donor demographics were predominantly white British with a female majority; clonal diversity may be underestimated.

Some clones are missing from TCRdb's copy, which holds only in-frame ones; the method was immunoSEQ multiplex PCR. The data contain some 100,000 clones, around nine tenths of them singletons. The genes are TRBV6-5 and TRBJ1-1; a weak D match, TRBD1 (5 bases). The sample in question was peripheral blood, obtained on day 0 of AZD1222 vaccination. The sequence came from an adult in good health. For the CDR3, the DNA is TGTGCCAGTAAAACCGGGACGAACACTGAAGCTTTCTTT. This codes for CASKTGTNTEAFF.